This T cell receptor beta chain was captured by sequencing in a study of T cell repertoires in cytomegalovirus infection. Study in general: Matching HLA type and CMV infection were both indicated by public TCR beta signatures. General study results and limits: Carriage of CMV together with the relevant HLA was identifiable through cumulative public TCR beta family frequency. HLA-C-restricted CMV-specific TCR beta clonotypes prevailed in the ex vivo response.

One entry per CDR3 protein, called by TCRdb with MiXCR from the reads. The table shows some 300,000 distinct CDR3 sequences, with about a sixth occurring only once. As to this clonotype: The antigen remains unidentified.

Looked up from germline, CDR1 is SGHTA and CDR2 is FQGNSA. The CDR3 runs to 13 residues. Between the trimmed V and J ends, which lost 5 bases and 6 bases, there was a span of 14 bases. The chain employs TRBV7-2 and TRBJ2-7; D is unclear. The receptor's source is a human donor in good health (CMV status not recorded). Some clones in this sample may be carry-over from other donors' samples. The sample comprised PBMCs. The CDR3 loop is CASSPVPAAEQYF. The CDR3 nucleotides are TGTGCCAGCAGCCCAGTCCCAGCTGCCGAGCAGTACTTC.